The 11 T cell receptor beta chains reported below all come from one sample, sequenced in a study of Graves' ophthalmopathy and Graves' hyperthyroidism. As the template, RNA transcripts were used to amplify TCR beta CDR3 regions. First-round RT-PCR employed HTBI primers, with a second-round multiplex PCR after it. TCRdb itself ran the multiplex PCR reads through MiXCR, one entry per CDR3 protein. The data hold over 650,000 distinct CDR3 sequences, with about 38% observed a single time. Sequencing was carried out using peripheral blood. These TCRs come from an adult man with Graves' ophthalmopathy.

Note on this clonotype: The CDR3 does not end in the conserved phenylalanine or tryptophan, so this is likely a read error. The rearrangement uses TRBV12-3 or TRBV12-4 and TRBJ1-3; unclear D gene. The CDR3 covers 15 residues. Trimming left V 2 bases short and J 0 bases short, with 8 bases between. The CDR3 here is CASSLRDASGNTIYS. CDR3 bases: TGTGCCAGCAGTTTAAGGGATGCCTCTGGAAACACCATATATTCT.

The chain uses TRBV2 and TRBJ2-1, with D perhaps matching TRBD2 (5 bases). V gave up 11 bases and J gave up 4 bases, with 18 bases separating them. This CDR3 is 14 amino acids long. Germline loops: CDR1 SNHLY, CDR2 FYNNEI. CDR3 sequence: CADYPAHPYNEQFF. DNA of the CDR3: TGTGCCGACTATCCGGCCCATCCATACAATGAGCAGTTCTTC. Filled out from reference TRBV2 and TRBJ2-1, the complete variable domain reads EPEVTQTPSHQVTQMGQEVILRCVPISNHLYFYWYRQILGQKVEFLVSFYNNEISEKSEIFDDQFSVERPDGSNFTLKIRSTKLEDSAMYFCADYPAHPYNEQFFGPGTRLTVL.

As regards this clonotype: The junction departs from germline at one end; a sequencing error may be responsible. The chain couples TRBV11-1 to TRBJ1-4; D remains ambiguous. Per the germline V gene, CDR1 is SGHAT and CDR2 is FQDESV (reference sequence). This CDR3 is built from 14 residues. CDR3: CASTVVWSNEKLLF. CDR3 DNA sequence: TGTGCCAGCACCGTAGTGTGGAGTAATGAAAAACTGCTTTTT.

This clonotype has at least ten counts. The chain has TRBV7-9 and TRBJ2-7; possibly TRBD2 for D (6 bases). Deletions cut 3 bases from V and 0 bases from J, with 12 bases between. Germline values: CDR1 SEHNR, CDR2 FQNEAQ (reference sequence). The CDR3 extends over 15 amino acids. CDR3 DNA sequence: TGTGCCAGCAGCTTGGAGGGGAAGAGCTCCTACGAGCAGTACTTC. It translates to CASSLEGKSSYEQYF.

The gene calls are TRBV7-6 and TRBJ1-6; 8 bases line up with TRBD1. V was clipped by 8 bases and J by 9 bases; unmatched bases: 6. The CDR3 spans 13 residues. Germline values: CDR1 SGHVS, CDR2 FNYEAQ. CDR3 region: CASGQGDGSPLHF. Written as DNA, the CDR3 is TGTGCCAGCGGACAGGGAGATGGTTCACCCCTCCACTTT. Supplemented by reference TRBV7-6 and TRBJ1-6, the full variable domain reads GAGVSQSPRYKVTKRGQDVALRCDPISGHVSLYWYRQALGQGPEFLTYFNYEAQQDKSGLPNDRFSAERPEGSISTLTIQRTEQRDSAMYRCASGQGDGSPLHFGNGTRLTVT.

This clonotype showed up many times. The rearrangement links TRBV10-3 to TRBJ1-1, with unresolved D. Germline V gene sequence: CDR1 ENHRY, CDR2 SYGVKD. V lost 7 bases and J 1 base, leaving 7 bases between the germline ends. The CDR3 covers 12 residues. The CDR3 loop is CAITPGNTEAFF. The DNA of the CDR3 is TGTGCCATCACCCCCGGGAACACTGAAGCTTTCTTT.

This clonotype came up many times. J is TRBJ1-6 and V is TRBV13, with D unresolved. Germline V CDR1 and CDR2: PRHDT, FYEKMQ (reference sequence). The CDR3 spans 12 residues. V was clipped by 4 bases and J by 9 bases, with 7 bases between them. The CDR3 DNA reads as TGTGCCAGCAGCTACTATCTTTCACCCCTCCACTTT. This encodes CASSYYLSPLHF. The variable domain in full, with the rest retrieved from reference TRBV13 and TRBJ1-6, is AAGVIQSPRHLIKEKRETATLKCYPIPRHDTVYWYQQGPGQDPQFLISFYEKMQSDKGSIPDRFSAQQFSDYHSELNMSSLELGDSALYFCASSYYLSPLHFGNGTRLTVT.

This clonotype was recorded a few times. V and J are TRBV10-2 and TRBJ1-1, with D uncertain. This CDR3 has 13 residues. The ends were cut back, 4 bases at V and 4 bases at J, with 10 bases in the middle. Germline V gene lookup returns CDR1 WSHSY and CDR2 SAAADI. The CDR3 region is CASSGGMSTEAFF. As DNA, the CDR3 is TGCGCCAGCAGTGGTGGGATGAGCACTGAAGCTTTCTTT.

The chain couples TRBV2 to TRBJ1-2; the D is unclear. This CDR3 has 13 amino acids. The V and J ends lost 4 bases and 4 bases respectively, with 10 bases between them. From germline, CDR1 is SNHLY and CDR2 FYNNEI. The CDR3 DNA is TGTGCCAGCAGTGGACGGAGGTCCTATGGCTACACCTTC. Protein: CASSGRRSYGYTF.

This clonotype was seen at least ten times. CDR3 amino acids: CSVEGLPGGSEQYF. The CDR3 nucleotides read TGCAGCGTTGAAGGACTACCAGGGGGAAGCGAGCAGTACTTC. The chain carries TRBV29-1 and TRBJ2-7; 7 positions agree with TRBD1. The V and J ends lost 1 base and 6 bases, in that order; junction bases with no gene match: 9. The CDR3 has 14 amino acids. From germline, CDR1 is SQVTM and CDR2 ANQGSEA.

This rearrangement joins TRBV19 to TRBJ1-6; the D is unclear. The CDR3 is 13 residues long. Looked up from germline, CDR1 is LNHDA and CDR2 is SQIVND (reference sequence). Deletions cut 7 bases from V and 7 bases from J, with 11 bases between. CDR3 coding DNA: TGTGCCAGTACCTTTCTTGGCAATTCACCCCTCCACTTT. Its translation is CASTFLGNSPLHF.